The rows below give T cell receptor beta chains drawn from one sample of a study of OX40 agonist ivuxolimab in advanced cancers. Clones were sequenced by immunoSEQ multiplex PCR, and TCRdb holds only the in-frame ones, with some missing. The sample lists around 49,000 clones; over 60% were seen once. The starting material was CD4+ or CD8+ T cells sorted from blood, obtained in a trial of the OX40 agonist ivuxolimab. The receptors derive from an adult with an advanced solid tumor such as melanoma, head and neck, liver or kidney cancer. The CDR3 runs from the conserved cysteine through the conserved F or W.

J gene: TRBJ2-1
CDR3 length: 16
V gene: TRBV9
CDR3 protein: CASSPGPGLFLHEQFF

J gene: TRBJ2-7
CDR3 length: 14
V gene: TRBV5-1
CDR3 protein: CASTASGATYEQYF

J gene: TRBJ2-5
CDR3 length: 14
V gene: TRBV5-4
CDR3 protein: CASSLGVGQETQYF

J gene: TRBJ2-2
CDR3 length: 13
V gene: TRBV27
CDR3 protein: CASRVLGAGELFF

J gene: TRBJ2-7
CDR3 length: 14
V gene: TRBV5-4
CDR3 protein: CASSLEWRDHEQYF

J gene: TRBJ2-7
CDR3 length: 13
V gene: TRBV5-6
CDR3 protein: CASSLGAGYEQYF

J gene: TRBJ2-7
CDR3 length: 13
V gene: TRBV18
CDR3 protein: CASSPAQGYEQYF

J gene: TRBJ2-1
CDR3 length: 17
V gene: TRBV5-1
CDR3 protein: CASSLGLASSSYNEQFF

J gene: TRBJ2-1
CDR3 length: 16
V gene: TRBV7-8
CDR3 protein: CASSLGFGSFYNEQFF

J gene: TRBJ1-1
CDR3 length: 15
V gene: TRBV18
CDR3 protein: CASSPAILGNTEAFF

J gene: TRBJ2-1
CDR3 length: 13
V gene: TRBV14
CDR3 protein: CASSQDMWREQFF

J gene: TRBJ1-2
CDR3 length: 12
V gene: TRBV2
CDR3 protein: CASSLANYGYTF

J gene: TRBJ2-1
CDR3 length: 16
V gene: TRBV11-2
CDR3 protein: CASSLARGGVYNEQFF

J gene: TRBJ1-5
CDR3 length: 14
V gene: TRBV9
CDR3 protein: CASSVGGGNQPQHF

J gene: TRBJ2-7
CDR3 length: 13
V gene: TRBV5-1
CDR3 protein: CASSLHRGREQYF

J gene: TRBJ1-2
CDR3 length: 14
V gene: TRBV5-6
CDR3 protein: CASSPRPPRLGYTF

J gene: TRBJ1-3
CDR3 length: 15
V gene: TRBV7-6
CDR3 protein: CASSLQIDSGNTIYF

J gene: TRBJ2-3
CDR3 length: 12
V gene: TRBV5-1
CDR3 protein: CASSLAGDTQYF

J gene: TRBJ2-3
CDR3 length: 17
V gene: TRBV14
CDR3 protein: CASSQDEAGASTDTQYF

J gene: TRBJ2-7
CDR3 length: 14
V gene: TRBV9
CDR3 protein: CASSVGTQLYEQYF

J gene: TRBJ2-7
CDR3 length: 15
V gene: TRBV5-4
CDR3 protein: CASSPPGLATSEQYF

J gene: TRBJ1-6
CDR3 length: 14
V gene: TRBV2
CDR3 protein: CASSEAGDNSPLHF

J gene: TRBJ1-2
CDR3 length: 14
V gene: TRBV28
CDR3 protein: CASIRDRGSGGYTF

J gene: TRBJ2-2
CDR3 length: 15
V gene: TRBV18
CDR3 protein: CASSPTGGDSGELFF

J gene: -
CDR3 length: 14
V gene: TRBV7-2
CDR3 protein: CASSPSGTAYEQYF

J gene: TRBJ2-5
CDR3 length: 14
V gene: TRBV29-1
CDR3 protein: CSVSETGAQETQYF

J gene: TRBJ2-7
CDR3 length: 16
V gene: TRBV6-1
CDR3 protein: CASSEPIAGGYYEQYF

J gene: TRBJ1-5
CDR3 length: 16
V gene: TRBV7-8
CDR3 protein: CASSSLNPGSNQPQHF

J gene: TRBJ1-5
CDR3 length: 14
V gene: TRBV5-6
CDR3 protein: CASSLGYRNQPQHF

J gene: TRBJ2-5
CDR3 length: 15
V gene: TRBV7-6
CDR3 protein: CASSPEGDRKETQYF

J gene: TRBJ1-3
CDR3 length: 13
V gene: TRBV10-3
CDR3 protein: CASAGNSGNTIYF

J gene: TRBJ2-7
CDR3 length: 18
V gene: TRBV10-3
CDR3 protein: CAISEAETYGGVRNEQYF

J gene: TRBJ2-7
CDR3 length: 15
V gene: TRBV6-5
CDR3 protein: CASSYSFSGGYEQYF

J gene: TRBJ2-5
CDR3 length: 15
V gene: TRBV7-2
CDR3 protein: CASSFRDRGGETQYF

J gene: TRBJ2-7
CDR3 length: 15
V gene: TRBV5-1
CDR3 protein: CASRPSGRNSYEQYF

J gene: TRBJ2-7
CDR3 length: 14
V gene: TRBV7-6
CDR3 protein: CASSLVGGSPEQYF

J gene: TRBJ2-1
CDR3 length: 16
V gene: TRBV7-2
CDR3 protein: CASSKGLASRYNEQFF

J gene: TRBJ2-5
CDR3 length: 14
V gene: TRBV2
CDR3 protein: CASSERTSMETQYF

J gene: TRBJ2-4
CDR3 length: 16
V gene: TRBV6-1
CDR3 protein: CASSVSPSREGHIQYF

J gene: TRBJ1-5
CDR3 length: 13
V gene: TRBV7-9
CDR3 protein: CASSLERGQPQHF

J gene: -
CDR3 length: 15
V gene: TRBV6-1
CDR3 protein: CASSELGQGTHEQYF

J gene: TRBJ2-2
CDR3 length: 15
V gene: TRBV6-4
CDR3 protein: CARQCIRDSSGELFF

J gene: TRBJ2-1
CDR3 length: 16
V gene: TRBV11-3
CDR3 protein: CASSLEGETSYNEQFF

J gene: TRBJ2-5
CDR3 length: 13
V gene: TRBV5-1
CDR3 protein: CASSLLGDATQYF

J gene: TRBJ2-5
CDR3 length: 16
V gene: TRBV7-2
CDR3 protein: CASSFHRRGGGETQYF

J gene: TRBJ1-1
CDR3 length: 12
V gene: TRBV6-5
CDR3 protein: CASSYSGDEAFF